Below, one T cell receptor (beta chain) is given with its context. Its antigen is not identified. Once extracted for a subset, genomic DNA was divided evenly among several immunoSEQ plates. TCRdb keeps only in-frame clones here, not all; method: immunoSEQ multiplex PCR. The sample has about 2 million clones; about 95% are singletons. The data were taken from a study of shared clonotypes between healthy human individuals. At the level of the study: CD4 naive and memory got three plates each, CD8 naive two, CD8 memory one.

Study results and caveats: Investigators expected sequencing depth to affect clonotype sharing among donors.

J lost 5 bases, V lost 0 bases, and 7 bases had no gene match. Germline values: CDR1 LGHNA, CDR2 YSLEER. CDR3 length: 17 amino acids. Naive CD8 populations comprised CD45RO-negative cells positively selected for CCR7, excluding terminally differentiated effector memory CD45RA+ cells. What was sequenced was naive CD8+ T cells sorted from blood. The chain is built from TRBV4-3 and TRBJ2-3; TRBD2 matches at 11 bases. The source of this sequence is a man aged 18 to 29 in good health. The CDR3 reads CASSQEVAGGQRDTQYF. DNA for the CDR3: TGCGCCAGCAGCCAAGAAGTAGCGGGAGGGCAGCGAGATACGCAGTATTTT.